This T cell receptor beta chain was captured in a study of blood T cell dynamics during melanoma immunotherapy. Trimming took off 5 bases at V and 5 bases at J, with 13 bases between the two ends. Germline-derived CDR1 and CDR2 are SGHAT and FQDESV (reference sequence). The CDR3 loop spans 13 amino acids. A fixed DNA input of 350 ng was used per bulk PBMC sample. Generated by immunoSEQ multiplex PCR, the TCRdb table keeps only in-frame clones and is missing some. In the table there are about 11,000 clones, around four fifths of which are singletons. Time point given: pre-treatment baseline. Samples come from before therapy and from week 3 after the first blockade cycle. At 12 weeks after first infusion, RECIST 1.1 defined response for most patients. The study's findings and limits: Whether repertoire-driving clones were melanoma-specific could not be determined.

This clone appeared a few times. The target antigen is unknown. The sequencing here drew on blood, taken from a patient treated with checkpoint blockade. V usage is TRBV11-1 and J usage is TRBJ2-7, with D possibly matching TRBD2 (5 bases). The clonotype was recovered from a human donor with melanoma. This CDR3 reads CASSGLEKDEQYF. CDR3 DNA sequence: TGTGCCAGCAGCGGACTGGAGAAGGACGAGCAGTACTTC.